One and the same sample provided the 25 T cell receptor beta chains below, sequenced in a study of T cell clonality in common variable immunodeficiency. Method: immunoSEQ multiplex PCR; TCRdb's copy keeps in-frame clones and lacks some. Observed in the sample are about 39,000 clones, none of them singletons. Sequencing input: peripheral blood mononuclear cells. These receptors were obtained from a person aged 18 to 70 in good health.

Details on this clone: The read ends 3 residues early relative to the CDR3; the germline J gene fills the gap. The chain employs TRBV29-1 and TRBJ1-2; 8 nucleotides match TRBD1. V dropped 7 bases and J dropped 5; count of bases not matched to a gene: 6. Germline loops: CDR1 SQVTM, CDR2 ANQGSEA. CDR3 length: 12 residues. The DNA read from the CDR3 is TGCAGCGGCCAGGGGGCTGGGTATGGC. This encodes CSGQGAGYG. The CDR3 as a whole reads CSGQGAGYGYTF.

This clone has a count of ten or more. The read ends 3 residues early relative to the CDR3; the germline J gene fills the gap. This chain connects TRBV6-1 to TRBJ2-2; a possible D gene is TRBD1 (6 bases). This CDR3 spans 15 amino acids. The germline V gene encodes CDR1 MNHNS and CDR2 SASEGT. The CDR3 loop reads CASSEVAGASEKLFF. Partial CDR3 DNA: TGTGCCAGCAGTGAAGTAGCAGGGGCGAGTGAAAAG.

This clone was seen a few times. Its ends do not fully match the called genes, so a read error is possible. The read is 3 residues too short to cover the CDR3 end, so that end is filled in from the germline J gene. The gene calls are TRBV11-2 and TRBJ1-2; 10 bases match TRBD1. CDR1 and CDR2 from the germline V gene are SGHAT and FQNNGV. The CDR3 is 15 residues long. The CDR3 bases that were read are TGTGCCAGCGGCTTAAGGACAGGGGGGGACTATGGC. It is translated as CASGLRTGGDYG. The whole CDR3 reads CASGLRTGGDYGYTF.

This clone has ten or more counts. The read gets to within 3 residues of the CDR3 end, and the germline J gene fills in the rest. This rearrangement joins TRBV5-1 to TRBJ2-3, with TRBD2 matching 10 bases. Germline V gene sequence: CDR1 SGHRS, CDR2 YFSETQ. The CDR3 is 14 amino acids. The ends lost 6 bases at V and 4 bases at J; junction bases unmatched: 5. CDR3 bases read: TGCGCCAGCACCAAAGCGGGAGGGCCAGATACG. It encodes CASTKAGGPDT. The entire CDR3 is CASTKAGGPDTQYF.

This clone was seen at least ten times. The CDR3 end falls 3 residues outside the read, so it is completed with the germline J gene. This chain links TRBV5-1 with TRBJ2-2, with 12 bases aligning to TRBD2. Germline CDR1 and CDR2: SGHRS and YFSETQ. V was pared by 0 bases and J by 6 bases, with 0 bases of the junction left unmatched. CDR3 length: 15 residues. The chain's CDR3 is CASSLGLAGAGELFF. Partial CDR3 DNA: TGCGCCAGCAGCTTGGGACTAGCGGGGGCCGGGGAG.

There are many counts of this clone. From the germline J gene comes the end of the CDR3, since the read stops 3 residues before it. The gene calls are TRBV29-1 and TRBJ2-4, with 10 bases identical to TRBD1. CDR3 length equals 15 residues. Germline V gene data show CDR1 as SQVTM and CDR2 as ANQGSEA. The CDR3 DNA, read in part, is TGCAGCGTTCAACGGACAGGGGGAAATGACTATGGT. This sequence encodes CSVQRTGGNDYG. The entire CDR3 protein reads CSVQRTGGNDYGQYF.

This clone was counted many times. The CDR3 end lies 3 residues beyond the end of the read and is filled in from the germline J gene. This chain links TRBV18 with TRBJ2-7; D uncertain. Germline-derived CDR1 and CDR2 are KGHSH and LQKENI. This CDR3 is 17 amino acids long. V was cut by 1 base and J by 0 bases, with 16 bases left in between. The CDR3 is CASSPRQVSAASYEQYF. The sequenced part of the CDR3 DNA is TGTGCCAGCTCACCACGGCAAGTAAGCGCGGCCTCCTACGAG.

A few counts support this clone. Read data end 3 residues before the CDR3 end; the end is taken from the germline J gene. The rearrangement uses TRBV5-3 and TRBJ2-1; TRBD2 matches 8 bases. TRBV5-3 carries the ORF label, with uncertain function. This CDR3 comprises 20 residues. J lost 7 bases, V lost 0 bases, and 21 bases had no gene match. The part of the CDR3 DNA that was read is TGTGCCAGAAGCTTGGACGGTACTAGCGGAGAAAATCGAGAGGAGAATGAG. Protein sequence: CARSLDGTSGENREENE. The entire CDR3 is CARSLDGTSGENREENEQFF.

This clone was found a few times. The read finishes 3 residues shy of the CDR3 end, and the germline J gene is used to complete it. J is TRBJ2-3 and V is TRBV11-3, with TRBD2 identical over 7 bases. The ends lost 6 bases at V and 1 base at J; junction bases unmatched: 7. The CDR3 runs 15 residues. Germline V lookup: CDR1 SGHNT, CDR2 YENEEA. Incomplete CDR3 DNA: TGTGCCAGCAGTCCTAGCGGTCCCGGCACAGATACG. Protein product: CASSPSGPGTDT. From start to end, the CDR3 is CASSPSGPGTDTQYF.

This clone was recorded at least ten times. The read gets to within 3 residues of the CDR3 end, and the germline J gene fills in the rest. The chain couples TRBV6-1 to TRBJ1-2; D possibly corresponds to TRBD1 (6 bases). V was pared by 4 bases and J by 7 bases, with 16 bases between. Germline-derived CDR1 and CDR2 are MNHNS and SASEGT. CDR3 length: 14 amino acids. Here the CDR3 reads CASSGEREGGGYTF. The sequenced part of the CDR3 DNA is TGTGCCAGCAGTGGGGAAAGGGAAGGGGGTGGC.

This clone was seen many times. The read terminates 3 residues ahead of where the CDR3 ends, so the germline J gene completes it. The genes are TRBV27 and TRBJ2-3, with D perhaps matching TRBD2 (6 bases). CDR3 length equals 16 residues. Looked up from germline, CDR1 is MNHEY and CDR2 is SMNVEV (reference sequence). With 2 bases removed from V and 4 bases from J, the gap between germline ends came to 16 bases. CDR3 bases read: TGTGCCAGCAGTTTACGTTGGCTAGCGCCCGCAGATACG. Encoded protein: CASSLRWLAPADT. From start to end, the CDR3 is CASSLRWLAPADTQYF.

This clone was seen ten or more times. The read ends 3 residues shy of where the CDR3 ends; the end is completed using the germline J gene. The chain is built from TRBV30 and TRBJ1-1; possible D gene TRBD1, 5 bases. The CDR3 is 13 amino acids. Per germline, CDR1 GTSNPN and CDR2 SVGIG (reference sequence). V dropped 5 bases and J dropped 1 base, with 11 bases sitting between them. CDR3 DNA, as far as it was read: TGTGCCTGGTGGGACTGGGAGAACACTGAA. Translated, it gives CAWWDWENTE. The full-length CDR3 reads as CAWWDWENTEAFF.

About this clone itself: With only one base between it and a far larger clone, this is likely a read error. The read halts 3 residues ahead of the CDR3 end, with the missing end drawn from the germline J gene. The genes are TRBV6-1 and TRBJ2-3; 7 positions match TRBD1. Germline V gives CDR1 MNHNS, CDR2 SASEGT. The CDR3 is 15 residues long. CDR3 region: CASSEALGGTGTQYF. The sequenced CDR3 bases are TGTGCCAGCAGTGAAGCGCTAGGGGGCACAGGTACG.

This clone was seen repeatedly, ten times or more. The read terminates 3 residues ahead of where the CDR3 ends, so the germline J gene completes it. The gene calls are TRBV7-2 and TRBJ2-7; TRBD2 agrees at 8 bases. Per the germline V gene, CDR1 is SGHTA and CDR2 is FQGNSA. The CDR3 runs to 14 residues. J was trimmed by 4 bases and V by 2 bases; bases with no gene match: 4. Here the CDR3 reads CASSLLAGPYEQYF. The sequenced part of the CDR3 DNA is TGTGCCAGCAGCTTATTAGCGGGACCTTACGAG.

This clone was detected many times. The read comes to an end 3 residues before the CDR3 does, leaving the germline J gene to fill in the end. The chain recombines TRBV12-3 or TRBV12-4 with TRBJ2-2; 8 nucleotides align to TRBD1. J lost 0 bases, V lost 6 bases, and 0 bases had no gene match. The CDR3 extends over 14 amino acids. CDR3 protein: CASRQGANTGELFF. The DNA read from the CDR3 is TGTGCCAGCAGACAGGGGGCGAACACCGGGGAG.

This clone was found many times. The read ends 3 residues before the CDR3 terminus; that terminus is restored from the germline J gene. This sequence joins TRBV5-5 and TRBJ1-2; unclear D gene. The V end lost 4 bases, the J end lost 3 bases, and 16 bases lay between the germline ends. This CDR3 is 15 amino acids long. CDR1 is SGHKS and CDR2 is YYEKEE in the germline V gene (reference sequence). CDR3 amino acids: CASSTDTLRHYGYTF. The sequenced part of the CDR3 DNA is TGTGCCAGCAGCACCGACACCCTCAGGCACTATGGC.

This clone has a handful of counts. The CDR3 end lies 3 residues beyond the end of the read and is filled in from the germline J gene. V and J are TRBV2 and TRBJ1-5, with TRBD1 as a possible D gene (5 bases). Germline assignment: CDR1 SNHLY and CDR2 FYNNEI. The CDR3 extends over 14 amino acids. The V end lost 8 bases, the J end lost 5 bases, and 16 bases lay between the germline ends. Here the CDR3 reads CASGAGLGDQPQHF. The sequenced part of the CDR3 DNA is TGTGCCAGCGGGGCGGGGTTAGGAGATCAGCCC.

For this clone: Read sequence stops 3 residues before the CDR3 end, and the germline J gene provides the missing end. The V call is TRBV11-2, the J call TRBJ2-7; 7 bases agree with TRBD1. The germline CDR1 and CDR2 sequences are SGHAT and FQNNGV. With V trimmed by 4 bases and J by 3 bases, 6 bases remained unmatched. The CDR3 is made up of 14 amino acids. The CDR3 region is CASSWGTDNYEQYF. The DNA read from the CDR3 is TGTGCCAGCAGCTGGGGGACAGACAACTACGAG.

This clone has just a few counts. The CDR3 is cut off 3 residues early in the read; its end comes from the germline J gene. The chain recombines TRBV7-9 with TRBJ2-7; TRBD2 matches at 8 bases. This CDR3 is 15 amino acids long. Germline CDR1 is SEHNR and CDR2 is FQNEAQ (reference sequence). With V trimmed by 5 bases and J by 6 bases, 12 bases remained unmatched. The part of the CDR3 DNA that was read is TGTGCCAGCAGCCCTGCCCGGGGGGGCGGAGTCGAG. The encoded protein is CASSPARGGGVE. The full CDR3 reads CASSPARGGGVEQYF.

In this sample, this clone turned up many times. The CDR3 extends 3 residues past the end of the read, so its final part is completed from the germline J gene. This chain connects TRBV2 to TRBJ2-7; D gene uncertain. In germline, CDR1 is SNHLY, CDR2 FYNNEI. Trimming shortened V by 3 bases and J by 3 bases, and 3 bases separated the two germline ends. There are 11 residues in the CDR3. CDR3 DNA (partial): TGTGCCAGCAGTGACTACTACGAG. The encoded protein is CASSDYYE. The whole CDR3 sequence is CASSDYYEQYF.

This clone was detected many times. The read ends 3 residues before the CDR3 terminus; that terminus is restored from the germline J gene. Other DNA sequences in the same sample also yield this CDR3. The chain joins TRBV20-1 to TRBJ2-5; 7 nucleotides agree with TRBD2. Looked up from germline, CDR1 is DFQATT and CDR2 is SNEGSKA (reference sequence). V lost 1 base, J lost 4 bases, and 0 bases stayed unmatched. CDR3 length equals 12 residues. The CDR3: CSARASGETQYF. Incomplete CDR3 DNA: TGCAGTGCTAGAGCTAGCGGAGAGACC.

This clone occurred many times. Sequencing ends 3 residues short of the CDR3 end; the germline J gene provides the rest. The chain combines TRBV7-3 with TRBJ2-7, with a weak D call TRBD2 (6 bases). The V gene's germline CDR1 is SGHTA and CDR2 FQGTGA. The CDR3 has 13 amino acids. V shed 5 bases and J shed 3 bases, with 11 bases lying between them. The DNA read from the CDR3 is TGTGCCAGCAGCCCCGGTAGCGGCTACGAG. This codes for CASSPGSGYE. The whole CDR3 region reads CASSPGSGYEQYF.

As to this clone: Coverage ceases 3 residues before the CDR3 finishes, and the germline J gene fills in the end. The chain couples TRBV2 to TRBJ2-2, with D perhaps TRBD2 (7 bases). The CDR3 runs to 15 residues. From germline, CDR1 is SNHLY and CDR2 FYNNEI. CDR3 DNA, as far as it was read: TGTGCCAGCAGGGGGGGGCGGCGCTTCGGTGAAAAG. Translation gives CASRGGRRFGEK. The entire CDR3 protein reads CASRGGRRFGEKLFF.

This clone was counted between two and nine times. The DNA ends 3 residues before the CDR3 does, and the rest of the CDR3 is filled in from the germline J gene. V gene TRBV18 combines with J gene TRBJ1-2; D call uncertain. Germline CDR1 KGHSH, CDR2 LQKENI. This CDR3 is built from 16 residues. CDR3 DNA, as far as it was read: TGTGCCAGCTCACCACCGGCTAGCGGGAGCACAGATACC. As protein: CASSPPASGSTDT. The CDR3 in full is CASSPPASGSTDTYTF.

This clone was seen many times. CDR3 DNA, as far as it was read: TGCAGTGCGGAGGGACTAGCGGGAGTTTTATGGAGAGATACG. It encodes CSAEGLAGVLWRDT. The whole CDR3 protein reads CSAEGLAGVLWRDTQYF. The chain is built from TRBV20-1 and TRBJ2-3; 14 nucleotides match TRBD2. Coverage ceases 3 residues before the CDR3 finishes, and the germline J gene fills in the end. From germline, CDR1 is DFQATT and CDR2 SNEGSKA (reference sequence). Germline trimming cut 6 bases from V and 5 bases from J; bases unmatched to any gene: 13. This CDR3 has 17 amino acids.